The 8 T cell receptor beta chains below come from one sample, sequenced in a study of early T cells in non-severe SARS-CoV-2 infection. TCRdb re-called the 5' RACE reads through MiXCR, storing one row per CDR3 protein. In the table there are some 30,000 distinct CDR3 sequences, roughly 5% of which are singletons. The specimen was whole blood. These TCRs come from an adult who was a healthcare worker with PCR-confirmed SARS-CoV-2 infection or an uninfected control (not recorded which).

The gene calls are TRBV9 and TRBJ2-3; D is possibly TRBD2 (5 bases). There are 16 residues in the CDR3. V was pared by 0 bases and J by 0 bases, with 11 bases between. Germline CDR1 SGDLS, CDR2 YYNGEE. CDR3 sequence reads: CASSVGPGSSTDTQYF. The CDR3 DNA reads TGTGCCAGCAGCGTAGGACCGGGGAGTAGCACAGATACGCAGTATTTT.

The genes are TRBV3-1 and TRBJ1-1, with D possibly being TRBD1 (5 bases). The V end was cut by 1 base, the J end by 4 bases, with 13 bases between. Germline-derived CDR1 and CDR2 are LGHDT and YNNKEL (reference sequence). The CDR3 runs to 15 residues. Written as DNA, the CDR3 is TGTGCCAGCAGCCAAGCCCGCGGGGGGATCACTGAAGCTTTCTTT. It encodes CASSQARGGITEAFF.

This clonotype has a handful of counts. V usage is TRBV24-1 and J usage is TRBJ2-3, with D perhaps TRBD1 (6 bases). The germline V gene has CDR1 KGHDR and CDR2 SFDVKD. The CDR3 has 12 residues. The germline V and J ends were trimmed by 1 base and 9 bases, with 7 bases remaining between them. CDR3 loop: CATSDLRGTQYF. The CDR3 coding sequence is TGTGCCACCAGTGATTTAAGGGGGACGCAGTATTTT.

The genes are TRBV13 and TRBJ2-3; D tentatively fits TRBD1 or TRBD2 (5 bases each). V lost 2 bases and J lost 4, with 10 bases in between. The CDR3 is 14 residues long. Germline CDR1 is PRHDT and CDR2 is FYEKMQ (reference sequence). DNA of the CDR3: TGTGCCAGCAGCTTATCCGGGGCCGCAGATACGCAGTATTTT. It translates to CASSLSGAADTQYF.

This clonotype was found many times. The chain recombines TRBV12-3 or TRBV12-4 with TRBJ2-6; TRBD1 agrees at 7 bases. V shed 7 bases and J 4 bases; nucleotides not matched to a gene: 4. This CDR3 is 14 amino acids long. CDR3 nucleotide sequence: TGTGCCAGCAAGACAGGGTACGGGGCCAACGTCCTGACTTTC. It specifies CASKTGYGANVLTF.

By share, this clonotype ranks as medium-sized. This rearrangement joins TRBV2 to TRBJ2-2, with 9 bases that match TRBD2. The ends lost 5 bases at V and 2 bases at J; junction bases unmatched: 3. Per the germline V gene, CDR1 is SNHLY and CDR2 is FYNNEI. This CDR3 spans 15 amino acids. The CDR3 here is CASSPSGINTGELFF. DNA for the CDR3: TGTGCCAGCAGTCCTAGCGGGATCAACACCGGGGAGCTGTTTTTT.

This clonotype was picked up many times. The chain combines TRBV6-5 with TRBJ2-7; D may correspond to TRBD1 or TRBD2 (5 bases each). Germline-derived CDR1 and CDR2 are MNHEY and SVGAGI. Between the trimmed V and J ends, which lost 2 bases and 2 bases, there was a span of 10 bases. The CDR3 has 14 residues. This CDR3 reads CASSYGGPTYEQYF. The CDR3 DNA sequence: TGTGCCAGCAGTTACGGGGGACCCACCTACGAGCAGTACTTC.

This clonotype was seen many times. DNA for the CDR3: TGCGCCAGCTCTAACAGGGTCTACGAGCAGTACTTC. Translated: CASSNRVYEQYF. The chain is built from TRBV10-1 and TRBJ2-7, with D perhaps matching TRBD1 (6 bases). The CDR3 length is 12 residues. Germline values: CDR1 WNHNN, CDR2 SYGVQD (reference sequence). V lost 8 bases to trimming and J lost 3 bases, with 11 bases between them.